Listed here are 20 T cell receptor beta chains from one sample, sequenced in a study of blood T cell repertoires in COVID-19. Produced via immunoSEQ multiplex PCR; TCRdb's table is partial and in-frame only. The table lists 150,000 or so clones, 70% to 90% of them singletons. The material sequenced was peripheral blood. All receptors come from a human donor in a cohort sampled during active COVID-19.

For the CDR3, the DNA is TGTGCCAGCAGTTTATCTATGGACAGAGCCGTCCCCAATCAAGAGACCCAGTACTTC. Translating gives CASSLSMDRAVPNQETQYF. V is TRBV27 and J is TRBJ2-5, with D possibly being TRBD1 (6 bases). V lost 0 bases and J lost 2, with 22 bases in between. Germline V gene data show CDR1 as MNHEY and CDR2 as SMNVEV (reference sequence). The CDR3 spans 19 residues.

The chain is built from TRBV28 and TRBJ1-6, with 7 bases lining up with TRBD1. The CDR3 is 14 residues long. Germline V gives CDR1 MDHEN, CDR2 SYDVKM. Trimming cost V 6 bases and J 7 bases; bases outside gene matches: 6. CDR3 region: CASSLTGVNSPLHF. In nucleotides, the CDR3 is TGTGCCAGCAGCCTAACAGGGGTAAATTCACCCCTCCACTTT.

The chain employs TRBV7-2 and TRBJ1-6; D gene uncertain. Deletions cut 2 bases from V and 7 bases from J, with 15 bases between. CDR3 length: 16 residues. Looked up from germline, CDR1 is SGHTA and CDR2 is FQGNSA. This CDR3 is CASSLYRQLGNSPLHF. The DNA of the CDR3 is TGTGCCAGCAGCTTATACCGGCAGCTCGGGAATTCACCCCTCCACTTT.

The V call is TRBV7-8, the J call TRBJ2-5; 8 bases align to TRBD1. V dropped 5 bases and J dropped 4; count of bases not matched to a gene: 3. Germline loops: CDR1 SGHVS, CDR2 FQNEAQ. The CDR3 length is 13 residues. DNA for the CDR3: TGTGCCAGCAGCCCGGGGACAGGAGAGACCCAGTACTTC. Translated: CASSPGTGETQYF.

The CDR3 DNA sequence: TGTGCCAGCAGCGTAGGTCGGACTAGCGGGGGGGAGACCCAGTACTTC. It specifies CASSVGRTSGGETQYF. V and J are TRBV9 and TRBJ2-5; TRBD2 aligns across 14 bases. Germline V gene lookup returns CDR1 SGDLS and CDR2 YYNGEE. This CDR3 has 16 amino acids. Unmatched junction bases numbered 3, after V lost 0 bases and J lost 5 bases.

V gene TRBV10-3 combines with J gene TRBJ2-2, with TRBD2 matching over 7 bases. CDR3 length equals 14 residues. V was pared by 10 bases and J by 2 bases, with 7 bases of the junction left unmatched. Germline V gives CDR1 ENHRY, CDR2 SYGVKD. CDR3 bases: TGTGCCACGGCGGGGGAAACTAACACCGGGGAGCTGTTTTTT. This translates into CATAGETNTGELFF.

The gene calls are TRBV19 and TRBJ2-7, with TRBD1 matching over 9 bases. V lost 5 bases to trimming and J lost 0 bases; unmatched junction nucleotides: 5. Per the germline V gene, CDR1 is LNHDA and CDR2 is SQIVND (reference sequence). This CDR3 has 15 residues. The CDR3 region has the DNA TGTGCCAGTAGTCTAGGACAGGGGCGCTCCTACGAGCAGTACTTC. Protein product: CASSLGQGRSYEQYF.

For this clone: Other nucleotide sequences in the sample specify the same CDR3. The V and J genes are TRBV6-5 and TRBJ1-1, with 7 bases lining up with TRBD1. This CDR3 has 15 residues. V was pared by 0 bases and J by 2 bases, with 3 bases of the junction left unmatched. The germline V gene has CDR1 MNHEY and CDR2 SVGAGI. The CDR3 here is CASSYSQGGNTEAFF. The CDR3 DNA reads TGTGCCAGCAGTTACTCGCAAGGGGGCAACACTGAAGCTTTCTTT.

This chain uses TRBV28 with TRBJ2-7, with 8 bases identical to TRBD2. V dropped 6 bases and J dropped 4; count of bases not matched to a gene: 11. The germline gives CDR1 MDHEN, CDR2 SYDVKM. The CDR3 covers 15 residues. As DNA, the CDR3 is TGTGCCAGCAGCTCCATCCGGGAGGGGGTTTACGAGCAGTACTTC. This gives the protein CASSSIREGVYEQYF.

This chain uses TRBV5-4 with TRBJ1-6; 8 nucleotides agree with TRBD1. Germline-derived CDR1 and CDR2 are SGHNT and YYREEE (reference sequence). V shed 3 bases, J shed 10 bases, and the junction held 12 bases outside the gene matches. CDR3 length: 16 residues. The chain's CDR3 is CASSSQDREFGSPLHF. The CDR3 nucleotides are TGTGCCAGCAGCTCTCAGGACAGGGAGTTTGGGTCACCCCTCCACTTT. Supplemented by reference TRBV5-4 and TRBJ1-6, the full variable domain reads ETGVTQSPTHLIKTRGQQVTLRCSSQSGHNTVSWYQQALGQGPQFIFQYYREEENGRGNFPPRFSGLQFPNYSSELNVNALELDDSALYLCASSSQDREFGSPLHFGNGTRLTVT.

The count of this clone is one. The chain combines TRBV13 with TRBJ1-4; TRBD1 agrees at 7 bases. Germline CDR1 PRHDT, CDR2 FYEKMQ (reference sequence). This CDR3 has 20 amino acids. The V segment lost 5 bases and the J segment 0 bases; nucleotides outside the gene matches: 18. In nucleotides, the CDR3 is TGTGCCAGCAGCGCCAGACAGGGTTTAAGTTCCCGAGCAACTAATGAAAAACTGTTTTTT. Translation: CASSARQGLSSRATNEKLFF.

This chain joins TRBV18 and TRBJ2-6; perhaps TRBD1 as D (6 bases). Germline loops: CDR1 KGHSH, CDR2 LQKENI. Deletions cut 3 bases from V and 2 bases from J, with 11 bases between. The CDR3 has 16 residues. The CDR3 DNA sequence: TGTGCCAGCTCACCGAGGGGGTTAACTGGGGCCAACGTCCTGACTTTC. Its translation: CASSPRGLTGANVLTF.

This clone was observed a few times. The chain uses TRBV9 and TRBJ1-6; no firm D call. Trimming took 5 bases from V and 7 from J, leaving 10 bases between them. The CDR3 runs to 13 residues. Germline V lookup: CDR1 SGDLS, CDR2 YYNGEE. The CDR3 reads CASSAEQNSPLHF. DNA for the CDR3: TGTGCCAGCAGTGCCGAACAGAATTCACCCCTCCACTTT.

In its sample, this clone was seen once. V is TRBV12-3 or TRBV12-4 and J is TRBJ2-1; TRBD2 might be the D (6 bases). Trimming removed 5 bases at V and 4 bases at J, with 9 bases between. CDR3 size: 13 residues. CDR3 residues: CASSRGAYNEQFF. Written as DNA, the CDR3 is TGTGCCAGCAGTCGCGGGGCATACAATGAGCAGTTCTTC.

The CDR3 DNA is TGTGCCAGCAGAATACAGGGGGCGCGCGGCTACACCTTC. Its protein product is CASRIQGARGYTF. The V gene is TRBV28, the J gene TRBJ1-2; 9 bases map to TRBD1. With 6 bases clipped from V and 8 bases from J, the junction kept 7 bases outside the gene matches. The CDR3 has 13 amino acids. CDR1 is MDHEN and CDR2 is SYDVKM in the germline V gene.

The gene calls are TRBV2 and TRBJ2-7; no definite D call. This CDR3 contains 13 residues. Germline V gene sequence: CDR1 SNHLY, CDR2 FYNNEI. Trimming took off 4 bases at V and 2 bases at J, with 9 bases between the two ends. Here the CDR3 DNA reads TGTGCCAGCAGTGCACAGAAGACCTACGAGCAGTACTTC. Encoded protein: CASSAQKTYEQYF.

The rearrangement links TRBV4-3 to TRBJ2-7, with D possibly TRBD1 on 5 matching bases. This CDR3 comprises 14 residues. The ends were cut back, 0 bases at V and 3 bases at J, with 9 bases in the middle. Germline V CDR1 and CDR2: LGHNA, YSLEER. In DNA, the CDR3 is TGCGCCAGCAGCCAAGATAGGGGTTACTACGAGCAGTACTTC. Translated: CASSQDRGYYEQYF.

The chain links TRBV18 to TRBJ2-7; 7 bases map to TRBD2. V shed 3 bases, J shed 0 bases, and the junction held 5 bases outside the gene matches. CDR1 is KGHSH and CDR2 is LQKENI in the germline V gene. The CDR3 is 15 amino acids. CDR3 coding DNA: TGTGCCAGCTCACCCGGCGGGAGAGACTCCTACGAGCAGTACTTC. Protein sequence: CASSPGGRDSYEQYF.

V usage is TRBV6-5 and J usage is TRBJ1-4; no clear D. CDR1 and CDR2 from the germline V gene are MNHEY and SVGAGI. This CDR3 has 15 amino acids. The germline V and J ends were trimmed by 2 bases and 6 bases, with 13 bases remaining between them. DNA of the CDR3: TGTGCCAGCAGTTACGTCGCAGGATCACATGAAAAACTGTTTTTT. Translating it yields CASSYVAGSHEKLFF.

This chain's CDR3 is CASSQEVRGTQYF. The CDR3 bases are TGCGCCAGCAGCCAAGAGGTTAGGGGGACCCAGTACTTC. This chain connects TRBV4-3 to TRBJ2-5; TRBD1 is a possible D gene (5 bases). The CDR3 is 13 amino acids. Per germline, CDR1 LGHNA and CDR2 YSLEER. Trimming took 0 bases from V and 7 from J, leaving 9 bases between them.